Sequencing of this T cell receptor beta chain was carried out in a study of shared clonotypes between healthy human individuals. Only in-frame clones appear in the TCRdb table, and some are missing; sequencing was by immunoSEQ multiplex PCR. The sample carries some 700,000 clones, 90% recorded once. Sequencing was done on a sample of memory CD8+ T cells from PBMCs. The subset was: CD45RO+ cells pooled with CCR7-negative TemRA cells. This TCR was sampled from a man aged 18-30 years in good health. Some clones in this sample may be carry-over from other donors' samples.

The CDR3 DNA is TGTGCCAGCAGCCCGTTTCTCGGGTCCGGCAATGAGCAGTTCTTC. This sequence encodes CASSPFLGSGNEQFF. The chain carries TRBV27 and TRBJ2-1; no firm D call. Germline V gene data show CDR1 as MNHEY and CDR2 as SMNVEV (reference sequence). With 6 bases removed from V and 6 bases from J, the gap between germline ends came to 18 bases. The CDR3 loop spans 15 amino acids.